The sequence of this T cell receptor beta chain was determined in a study of OX40 agonist ivuxolimab in advanced cancers. CDR1 and CDR2 from the germline V gene are SGDLS and YYNGEE. There are 13 residues in the CDR3. The ends were cut back, 0 bases at V and 5 bases at J, with 6 bases in the middle. There are many counts of this clone. Sequencing was performed with immunoSEQ multiplex PCR; in TCRdb, only in-frame clones are kept and a portion is missing. The data contain roughly 82,000 clones, roughly 80% of them seen just once; the ten biggest clones take up 0.75% to 0.85%. The clonotype comes from an adult with an advanced solid tumor such as melanoma, head and neck, liver or kidney cancer. Sequencing used CD4+ or CD8+ T cells sorted from blood, obtained in a trial of the OX40 agonist ivuxolimab. The chain carries TRBV9 and TRBJ1-5; no clear D. The CDR3 here is CASSVVADQPQHF. As DNA, the CDR3 is TGTGCCAGCAGCGTAGTTGCCGATCAGCCCCAGCATTTT.